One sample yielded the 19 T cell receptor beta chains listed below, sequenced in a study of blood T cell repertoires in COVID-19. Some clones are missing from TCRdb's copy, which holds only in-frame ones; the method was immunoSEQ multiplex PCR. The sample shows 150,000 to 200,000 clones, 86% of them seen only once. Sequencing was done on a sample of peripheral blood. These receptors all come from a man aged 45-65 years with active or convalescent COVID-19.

In DNA form, the CDR3 reads TGCGCCAGCAGCTCGACTAGGGCCTTCTCTGGAAACACCATATATTTT. Translation gives CASSSTRAFSGNTIYF. This chain uses TRBV5-1 with TRBJ1-3, with D uncertain. This CDR3 has 16 amino acids. V lost 3 bases and J lost 0, with 13 bases in between. The germline V gene encodes CDR1 SGHRS and CDR2 YFSETQ.

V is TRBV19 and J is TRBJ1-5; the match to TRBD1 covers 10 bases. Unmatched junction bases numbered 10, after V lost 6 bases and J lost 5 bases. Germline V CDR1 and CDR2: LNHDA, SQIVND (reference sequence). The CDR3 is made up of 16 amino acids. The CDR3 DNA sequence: TGTGCCAGTAGGATTAGTGGACAGGGGGGTTATCAGCCCCAGCATTTT. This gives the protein CASRISGQGGYQPQHF.

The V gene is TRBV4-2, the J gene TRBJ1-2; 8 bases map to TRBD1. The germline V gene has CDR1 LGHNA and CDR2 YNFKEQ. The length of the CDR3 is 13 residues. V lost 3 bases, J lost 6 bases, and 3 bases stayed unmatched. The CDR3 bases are TGTGCCAGCAGCCAGACGACAGGGGATGGCTACACCTTC. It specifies CASSQTTGDGYTF.

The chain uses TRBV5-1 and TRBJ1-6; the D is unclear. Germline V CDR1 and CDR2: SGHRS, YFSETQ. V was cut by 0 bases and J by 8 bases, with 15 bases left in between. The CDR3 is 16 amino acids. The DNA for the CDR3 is TGCGCCAGCAGCTTGGCCGGCATGCGGTCGGATTCACCCCTCCACTTT. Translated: CASSLAGMRSDSPLHF.

CDR3 protein: CASSVSVYGEQYF. The CDR3, as DNA: TGTGCCAGCAGCGTCTCCGTGTACGGCGAGCAGTACTTC. V usage is TRBV9 and J usage is TRBJ2-7; D is unclear. CDR1 and CDR2 (germline): SGDLS, YYNGEE. The ends were cut back, 2 bases at V and 6 bases at J, with 12 bases in the middle. The CDR3 length is 13 residues.

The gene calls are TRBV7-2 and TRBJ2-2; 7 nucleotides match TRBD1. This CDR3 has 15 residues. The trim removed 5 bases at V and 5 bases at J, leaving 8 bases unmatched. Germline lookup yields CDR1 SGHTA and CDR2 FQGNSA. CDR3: CASSQQGPFTGELFF. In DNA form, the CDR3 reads TGTGCCAGCAGCCAACAGGGGCCCTTTACCGGGGAGCTGTTTTTT.

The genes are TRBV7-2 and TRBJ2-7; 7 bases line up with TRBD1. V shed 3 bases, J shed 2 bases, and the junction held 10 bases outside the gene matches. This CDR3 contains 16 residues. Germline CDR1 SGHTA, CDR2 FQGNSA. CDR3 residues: CASSFRGDRDTYEQYF. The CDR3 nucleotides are TGTGCCAGCAGCTTTAGGGGCGACAGGGATACCTACGAGCAGTACTTC.

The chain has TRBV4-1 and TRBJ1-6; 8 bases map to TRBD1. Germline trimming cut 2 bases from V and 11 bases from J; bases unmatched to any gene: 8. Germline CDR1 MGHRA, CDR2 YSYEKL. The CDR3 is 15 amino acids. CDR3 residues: CASSQNRGNGAPLHF. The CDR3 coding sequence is TGCGCCAGCAGCCAAAACAGGGGGAACGGGGCACCCCTCCACTTT.

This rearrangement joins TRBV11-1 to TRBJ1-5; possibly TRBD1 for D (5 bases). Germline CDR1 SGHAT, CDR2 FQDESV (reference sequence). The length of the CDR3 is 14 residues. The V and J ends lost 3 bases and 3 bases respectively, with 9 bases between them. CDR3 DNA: TGTGCCAGCAGCTTGACAGAGATCAATCAGCCCCAGCATTTT. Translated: CASSLTEINQPQHF.

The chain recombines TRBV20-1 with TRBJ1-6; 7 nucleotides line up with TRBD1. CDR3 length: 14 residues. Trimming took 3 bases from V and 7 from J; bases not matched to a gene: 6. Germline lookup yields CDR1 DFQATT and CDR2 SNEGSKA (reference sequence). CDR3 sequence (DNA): TGCAGTGCTAGTTCGACAGGGACGAATTCACCCCTCCACTTT. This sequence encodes CSASSTGTNSPLHF.

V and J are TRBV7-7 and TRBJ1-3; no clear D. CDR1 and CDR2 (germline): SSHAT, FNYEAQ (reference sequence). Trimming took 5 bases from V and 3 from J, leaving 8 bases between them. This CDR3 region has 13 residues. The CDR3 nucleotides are TGTGCCAGCAGCCGAGGGTTTGGAAACACCATATATTTT. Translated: CASSRGFGNTIYF.

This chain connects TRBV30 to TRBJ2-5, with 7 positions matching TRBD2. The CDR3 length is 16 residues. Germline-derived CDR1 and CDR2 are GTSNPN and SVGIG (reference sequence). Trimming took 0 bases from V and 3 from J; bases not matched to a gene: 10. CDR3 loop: CAWSVIPGLAEETQYF. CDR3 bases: TGTGCCTGGAGTGTTATACCGGGGCTAGCGGAAGAGACCCAGTACTTC. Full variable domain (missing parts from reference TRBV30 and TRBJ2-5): SQTIHQWPATLVQPVGSPLSLECTVEGTSNPNLYWYRQAAGRGLQLLFYSVGIGQISSEVPQNLSASRPQDRQFILSSKKLLLSDSGFYLCAWSVIPGLAEETQYFGPGTRLLVL.

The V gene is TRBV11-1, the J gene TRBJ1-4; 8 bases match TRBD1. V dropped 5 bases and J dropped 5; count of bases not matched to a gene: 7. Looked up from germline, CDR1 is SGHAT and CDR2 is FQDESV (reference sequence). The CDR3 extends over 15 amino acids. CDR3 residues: CASSQSTGGNEKLFF. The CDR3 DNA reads TGTGCCAGCAGCCAAAGTACAGGGGGGAATGAAAAACTGTTTTTT.

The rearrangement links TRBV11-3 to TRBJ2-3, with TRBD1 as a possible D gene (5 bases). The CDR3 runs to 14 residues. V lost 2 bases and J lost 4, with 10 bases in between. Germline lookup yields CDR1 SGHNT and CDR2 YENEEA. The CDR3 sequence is CASSLHQGADTQYF. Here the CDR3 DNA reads TGTGCCAGCAGCTTACATCAGGGCGCAGATACGCAGTATTTT.

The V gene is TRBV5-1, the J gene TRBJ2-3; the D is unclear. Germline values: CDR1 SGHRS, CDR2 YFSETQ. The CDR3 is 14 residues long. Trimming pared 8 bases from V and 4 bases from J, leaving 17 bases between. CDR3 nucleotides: TGCGCCAGTCTCCGGAGTGTCAGCCCAGATACGCAGTATTTT. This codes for CASLRSVSPDTQYF. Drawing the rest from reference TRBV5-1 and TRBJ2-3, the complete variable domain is KAGVTQTPRYLIKTRGQQVTLSCSPISGHRSVSWYQQTPGQGLQFLFEYFSETQRNKGNFPGRFSGRQFSNSRSEMNVSTLELGDSALYLCASLRSVSPDTQYFGPGTRLTVL.

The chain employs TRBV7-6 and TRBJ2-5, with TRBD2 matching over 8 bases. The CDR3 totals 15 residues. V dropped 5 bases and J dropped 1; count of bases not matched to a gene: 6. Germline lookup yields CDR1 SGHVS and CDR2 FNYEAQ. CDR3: CASSPYRGGQETQYF. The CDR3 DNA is TGTGCCAGCAGCCCCTACCGGGGGGGCCAAGAGACCCAGTACTTC.

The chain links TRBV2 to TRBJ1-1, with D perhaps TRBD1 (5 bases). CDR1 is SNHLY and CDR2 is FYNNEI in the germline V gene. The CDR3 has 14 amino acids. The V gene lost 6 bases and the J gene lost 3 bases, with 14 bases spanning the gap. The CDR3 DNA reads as TGTGCCAGCAGGGGACTTGTGGGTTACACTGAAGCTTTCTTT. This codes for CASRGLVGYTEAFF.

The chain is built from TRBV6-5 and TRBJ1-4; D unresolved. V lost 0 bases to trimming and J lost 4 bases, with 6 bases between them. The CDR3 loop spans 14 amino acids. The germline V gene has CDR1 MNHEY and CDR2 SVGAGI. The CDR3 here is CASSYSGGNEKLFF. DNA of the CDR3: TGTGCCAGCAGTTACTCAGGCGGTAATGAAAAACTGTTTTTT.

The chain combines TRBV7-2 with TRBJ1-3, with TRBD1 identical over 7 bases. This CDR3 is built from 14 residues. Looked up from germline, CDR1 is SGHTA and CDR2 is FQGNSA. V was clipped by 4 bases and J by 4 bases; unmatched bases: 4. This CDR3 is CASSSRQGGNTIYF. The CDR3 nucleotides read TGTGCCAGCAGCTCAAGACAGGGAGGAAACACCATATATTTT. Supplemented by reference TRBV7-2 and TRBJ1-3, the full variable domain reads GAGVSQSPSNKVTEKGKDVELRCDPISGHTALYWYRQSLGQGLEFLIYFQGNSAPDKSGLPSDRFSAERTGGSVSTLTIQRTQQEDSAVYLCASSSRQGGNTIYFGEGSWLTVV.